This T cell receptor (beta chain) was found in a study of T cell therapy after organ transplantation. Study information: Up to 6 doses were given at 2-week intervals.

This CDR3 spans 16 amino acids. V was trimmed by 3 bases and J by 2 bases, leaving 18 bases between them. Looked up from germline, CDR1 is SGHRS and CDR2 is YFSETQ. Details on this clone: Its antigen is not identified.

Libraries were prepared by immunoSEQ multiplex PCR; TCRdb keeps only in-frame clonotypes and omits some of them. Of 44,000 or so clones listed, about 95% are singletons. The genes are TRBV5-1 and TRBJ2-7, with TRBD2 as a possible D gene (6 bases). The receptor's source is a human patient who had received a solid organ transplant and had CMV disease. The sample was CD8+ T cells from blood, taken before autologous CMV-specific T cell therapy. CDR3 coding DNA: TGCGCCAGCAGCTCAGGACTACGGGGGATCCCCTACGAGCAGTACTTC. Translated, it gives CASSSGLRGIPYEQYF.